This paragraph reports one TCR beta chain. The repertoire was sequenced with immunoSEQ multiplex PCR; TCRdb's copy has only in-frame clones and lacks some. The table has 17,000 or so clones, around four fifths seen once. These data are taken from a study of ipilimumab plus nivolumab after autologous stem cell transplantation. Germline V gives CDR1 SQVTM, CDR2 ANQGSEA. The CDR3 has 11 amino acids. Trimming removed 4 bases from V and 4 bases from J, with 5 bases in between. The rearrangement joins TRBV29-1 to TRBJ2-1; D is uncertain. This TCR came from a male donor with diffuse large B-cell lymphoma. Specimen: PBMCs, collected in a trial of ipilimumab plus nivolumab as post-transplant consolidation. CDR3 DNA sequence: TGCAGCGTTGTCGCGTACAATGAGCAGTTCTTC. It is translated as CSVVAYNEQFF.